This T cell receptor beta chain was retrieved from a study of blood T cell repertoires in COVID-19. Across the whole study: The origin of the acute and convalescent COVID-19 samples was the United States, Italy and Spain. Sample material is recorded as cDNA or gDNA derived from T cells, B-cell-depleted T cells, or PBMCs.

This CDR3 has 15 residues. Germline values: CDR1 MGHDK, CDR2 SYGVNS. V lost 6 bases and J 2 bases, leaving 13 bases between the germline ends. The authors' processing: For nucleated cells, counts were estimated from reference gene primer amplification. Sequencing used immunoSEQ multiplex PCR; TCRdb keeps in-frame clones, though not all of them. The V and J calls and clone size were taken over from that table, and D and trimming were inferred from the DNA. Here the sample spans tens of thousands of clones, around 78% being singletons. The sequenced sample was peripheral blood. The TCR sequence derives from a human donor in a cohort sampled during active COVID-19. The V gene is TRBV25-1, the J gene TRBJ1-4; a possible D gene is TRBD1 (6 bases). This CDR3 reads CASSPQGRTNEKLFF. The CDR3, as DNA: TGTGCCAGCAGCCCCCAGGGGCGCACTAATGAAAAACTGTTTTTT.